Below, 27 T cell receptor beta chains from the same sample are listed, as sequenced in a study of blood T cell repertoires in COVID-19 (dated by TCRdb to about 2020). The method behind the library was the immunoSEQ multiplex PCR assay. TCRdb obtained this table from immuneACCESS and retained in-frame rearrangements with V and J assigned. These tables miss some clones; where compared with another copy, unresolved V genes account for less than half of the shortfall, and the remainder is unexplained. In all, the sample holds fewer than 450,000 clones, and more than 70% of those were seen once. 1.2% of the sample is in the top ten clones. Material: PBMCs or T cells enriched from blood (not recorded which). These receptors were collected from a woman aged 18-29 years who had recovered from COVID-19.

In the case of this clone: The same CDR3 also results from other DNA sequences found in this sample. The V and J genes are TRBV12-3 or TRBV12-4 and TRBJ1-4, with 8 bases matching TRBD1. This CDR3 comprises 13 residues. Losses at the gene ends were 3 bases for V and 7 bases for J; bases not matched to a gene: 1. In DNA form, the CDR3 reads TGTGCCAGCAGTTTCACAGGGGGTGAAAAACTGTTTTTT. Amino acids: CASSFTGGEKLFF.

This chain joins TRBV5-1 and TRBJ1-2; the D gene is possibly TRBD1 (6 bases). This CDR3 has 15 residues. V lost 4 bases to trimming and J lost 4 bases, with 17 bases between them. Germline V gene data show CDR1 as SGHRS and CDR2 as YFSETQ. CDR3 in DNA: TGCGCCAGCAGCCCCGTCGTGGACAGCCCCTATGGCTACACCTTC. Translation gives CASSPVVDSPYGYTF.

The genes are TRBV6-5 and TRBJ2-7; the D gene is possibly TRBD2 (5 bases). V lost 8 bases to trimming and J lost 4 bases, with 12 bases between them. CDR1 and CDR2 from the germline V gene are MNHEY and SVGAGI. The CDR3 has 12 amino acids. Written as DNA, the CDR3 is TGTGCCAGCCTCGTCCGGGGATACGAGCAGTACTTC. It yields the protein CASLVRGYEQYF.

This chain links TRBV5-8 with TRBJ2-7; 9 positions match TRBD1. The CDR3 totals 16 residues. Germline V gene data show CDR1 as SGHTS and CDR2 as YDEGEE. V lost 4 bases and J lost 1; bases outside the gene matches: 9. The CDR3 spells CASSLPGQGTSYEQYF. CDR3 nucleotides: TGTGCCAGCAGCCTCCCGGGACAGGGTACATCCTACGAGCAGTACTTC.

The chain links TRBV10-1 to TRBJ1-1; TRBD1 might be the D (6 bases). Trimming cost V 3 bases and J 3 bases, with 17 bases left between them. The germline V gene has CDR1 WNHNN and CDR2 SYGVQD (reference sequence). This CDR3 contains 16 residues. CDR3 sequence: CASSERRQAEYTEAFF. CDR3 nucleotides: TGCGCCAGCAGTGAAAGGCGACAGGCAGAGTACACTGAAGCTTTCTTT.

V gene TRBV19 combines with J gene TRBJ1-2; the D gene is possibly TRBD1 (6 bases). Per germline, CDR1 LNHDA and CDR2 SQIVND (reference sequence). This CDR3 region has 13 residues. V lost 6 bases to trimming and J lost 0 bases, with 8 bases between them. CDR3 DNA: TGTGCCAGTAGCAGGGGATCTAACTATGGCTACACCTTC. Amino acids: CASSRGSNYGYTF.

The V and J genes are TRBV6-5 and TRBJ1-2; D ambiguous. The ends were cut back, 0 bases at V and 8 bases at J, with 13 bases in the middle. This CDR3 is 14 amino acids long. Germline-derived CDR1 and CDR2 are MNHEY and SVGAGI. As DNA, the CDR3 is TGTGCCAGCAGTTACTCGATAGGAGCTGAGGGCTACACCTTC. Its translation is CASSYSIGAEGYTF.

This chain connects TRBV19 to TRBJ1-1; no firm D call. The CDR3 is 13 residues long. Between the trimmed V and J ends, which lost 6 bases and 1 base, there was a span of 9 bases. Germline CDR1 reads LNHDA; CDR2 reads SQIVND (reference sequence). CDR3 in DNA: TGTGCCAGTAGCCCATTGTGGAACACTGAAGCTTTCTTT. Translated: CASSPLWNTEAFF.

The CDR3 nucleotides are TGTGCCAGCAGCACAGGGGTAGGGTCCCATGGAAATTCACCCCTCCACTTT. This sequence encodes CASSTGVGSHGNSPLHF. This rearrangement joins TRBV7-8 to TRBJ1-6; TRBD1 matches 7 bases. The V gene end was trimmed by 5 bases and the J gene end by 7 bases; junction bases not matched to a gene: 14. Germline loops: CDR1 SGHVS, CDR2 FQNEAQ. This CDR3 is 17 amino acids long.

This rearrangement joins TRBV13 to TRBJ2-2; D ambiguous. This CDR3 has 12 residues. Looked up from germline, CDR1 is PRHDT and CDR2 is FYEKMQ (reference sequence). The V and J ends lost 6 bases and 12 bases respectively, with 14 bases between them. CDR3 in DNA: TGTGCCAGCAGTCATATACCGCAGAAGCTGTTTTTT. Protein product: CASSHIPQKLFF.

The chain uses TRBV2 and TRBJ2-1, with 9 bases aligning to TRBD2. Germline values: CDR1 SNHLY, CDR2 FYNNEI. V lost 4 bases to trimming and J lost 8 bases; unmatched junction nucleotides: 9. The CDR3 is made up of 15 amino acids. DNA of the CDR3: TGTGCCAGCAGTGGACTGAAGCGGGGGGCCGATGAGCAGTTCTTC. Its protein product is CASSGLKRGADEQFF.

The CDR3 loop is CASSLDRGNTEAFF. CDR3 coding DNA: TGTGCCAGCAGCCTGGACAGGGGGAACACTGAAGCTTTCTTT. J is TRBJ1-1 and V is TRBV6-5; TRBD1 aligns across 9 bases. Per the germline V gene, CDR1 is MNHEY and CDR2 is SVGAGI. The CDR3 loop spans 14 amino acids. With 6 bases clipped from V and 1 base from J, the junction kept 3 bases outside the gene matches.

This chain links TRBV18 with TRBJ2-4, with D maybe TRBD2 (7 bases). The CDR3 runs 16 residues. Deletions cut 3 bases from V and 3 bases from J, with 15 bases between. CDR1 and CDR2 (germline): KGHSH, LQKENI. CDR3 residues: CASSPGLGGGKNIQYF. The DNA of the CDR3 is TGTGCCAGCTCACCCGGACTAGGGGGGGGCAAAAACATTCAGTACTTC.

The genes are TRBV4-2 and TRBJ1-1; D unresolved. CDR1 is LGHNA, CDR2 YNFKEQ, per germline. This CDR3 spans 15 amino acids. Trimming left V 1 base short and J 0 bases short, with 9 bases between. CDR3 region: CASSQGQWLNTEAFF. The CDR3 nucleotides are TGTGCCAGCAGCCAAGGTCAATGGCTGAACACTGAAGCTTTCTTT.

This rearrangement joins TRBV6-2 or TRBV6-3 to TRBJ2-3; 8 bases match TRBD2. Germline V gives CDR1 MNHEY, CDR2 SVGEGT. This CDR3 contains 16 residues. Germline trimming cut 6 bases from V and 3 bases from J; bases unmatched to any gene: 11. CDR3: CASSPSPGGGTDTQYF. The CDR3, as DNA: TGTGCCAGCAGCCCATCCCCGGGGGGGGGAACAGATACGCAGTATTTT.

This chain's CDR3 is CASSPAGGPKETQYF. For the CDR3, the DNA is TGTGCCAGCTCACCGGCGGGGGGGCCGAAAGAGACCCAGTACTTC. The genes are TRBV18 and TRBJ2-5; 9 bases are shared with TRBD2. Germline V lookup: CDR1 KGHSH, CDR2 LQKENI. This CDR3 has 15 residues. V lost 3 bases to trimming and J lost 3 bases; unmatched junction nucleotides: 5.

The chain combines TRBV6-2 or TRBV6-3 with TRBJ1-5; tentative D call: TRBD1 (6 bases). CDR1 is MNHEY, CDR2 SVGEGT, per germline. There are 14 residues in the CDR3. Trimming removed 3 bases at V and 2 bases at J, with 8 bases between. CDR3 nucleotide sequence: TGTGCCAGCAGTTATGCAGGGGGCAATCAGCCCCAGCATTTT. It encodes CASSYAGGNQPQHF.

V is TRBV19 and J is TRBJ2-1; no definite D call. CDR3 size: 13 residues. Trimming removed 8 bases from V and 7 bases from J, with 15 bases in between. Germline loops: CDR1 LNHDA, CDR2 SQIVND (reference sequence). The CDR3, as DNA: TGTGCCAGTCGCGGCTCCGCGCCTAATGAGCAGTTCTTC. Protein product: CASRGSAPNEQFF.

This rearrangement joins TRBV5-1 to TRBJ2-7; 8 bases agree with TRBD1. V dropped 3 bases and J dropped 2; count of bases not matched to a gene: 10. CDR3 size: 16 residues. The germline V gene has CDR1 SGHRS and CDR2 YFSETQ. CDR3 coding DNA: TGCGCCAGCAGCTCGTCACGCGACAGGGGTCCCTACGAGCAGTACTTC. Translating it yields CASSSSRDRGPYEQYF.

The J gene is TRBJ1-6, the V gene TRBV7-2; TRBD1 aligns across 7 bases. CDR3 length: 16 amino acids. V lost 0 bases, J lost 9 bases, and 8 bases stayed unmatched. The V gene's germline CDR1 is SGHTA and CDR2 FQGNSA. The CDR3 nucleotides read TGTGCCAGCAGCTTAGCGGTAAGGGGGCAAGGTTCACCCCTCCACTTT. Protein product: CASSLAVRGQGSPLHF.

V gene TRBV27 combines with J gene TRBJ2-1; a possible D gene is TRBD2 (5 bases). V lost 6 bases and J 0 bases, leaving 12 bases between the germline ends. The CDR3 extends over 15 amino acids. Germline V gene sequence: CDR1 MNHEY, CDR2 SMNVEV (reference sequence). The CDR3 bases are TGTGCCAGCAGGCCCCCGGGGAGCTCCTACAATGAGCAGTTCTTC. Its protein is CASRPPGSSYNEQFF.

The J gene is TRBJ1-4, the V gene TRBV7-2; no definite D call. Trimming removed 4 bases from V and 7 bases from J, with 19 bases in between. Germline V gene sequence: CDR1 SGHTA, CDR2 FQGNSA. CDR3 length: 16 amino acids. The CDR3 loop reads CASSYLPGSLGEKLFF. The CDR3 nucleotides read TGTGCCAGCAGCTACCTCCCGGGTAGTTTGGGTGAAAAACTGTTTTTT.

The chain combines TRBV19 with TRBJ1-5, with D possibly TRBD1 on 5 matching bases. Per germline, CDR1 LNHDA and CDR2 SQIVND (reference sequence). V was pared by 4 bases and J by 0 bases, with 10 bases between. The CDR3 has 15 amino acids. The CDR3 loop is CASSTDNYSNQPQHF. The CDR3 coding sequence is TGTGCCAGTAGTACGGACAATTATAGCAATCAGCCCCAGCATTTT.

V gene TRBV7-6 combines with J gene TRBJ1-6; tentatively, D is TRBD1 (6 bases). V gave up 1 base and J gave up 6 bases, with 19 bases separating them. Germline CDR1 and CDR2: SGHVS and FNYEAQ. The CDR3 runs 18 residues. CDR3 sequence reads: CASSLDPSGQPINSPLHF. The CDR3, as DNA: TGTGCCAGCAGCTTAGACCCCTCCGGACAGCCGATTAATTCACCCCTCCACTTT.

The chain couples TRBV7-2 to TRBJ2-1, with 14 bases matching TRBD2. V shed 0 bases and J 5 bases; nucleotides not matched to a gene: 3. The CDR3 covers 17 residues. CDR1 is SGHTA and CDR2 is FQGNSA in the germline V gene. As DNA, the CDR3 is TGTGCCAGCAGCTTAGCGACTAGCGGGGGGGCCAACAATGAGCAGTTCTTC. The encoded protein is CASSLATSGGANNEQFF.

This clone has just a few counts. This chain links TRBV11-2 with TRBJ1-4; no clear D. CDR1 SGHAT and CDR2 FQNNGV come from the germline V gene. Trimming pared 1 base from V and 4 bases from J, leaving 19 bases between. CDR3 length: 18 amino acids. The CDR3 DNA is TGTGCCAGCAGCTTAGCCCACCGCGGGCAGCGGCATAATGAAAAACTGTTTTTT. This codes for CASSLAHRGQRHNEKLFF.

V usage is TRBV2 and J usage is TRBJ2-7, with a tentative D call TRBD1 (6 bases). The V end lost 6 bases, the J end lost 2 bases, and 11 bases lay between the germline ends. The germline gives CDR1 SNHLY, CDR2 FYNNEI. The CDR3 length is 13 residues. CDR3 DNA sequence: TGTGCCAGCAGGCTGACAGGAGCCTACGAGCAGTACTTC. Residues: CASRLTGAYEQYF. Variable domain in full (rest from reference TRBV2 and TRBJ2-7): EPEVTQTPSHQVTQMGQEVILRCVPISNHLYFYWYRQILGQKVEFLVSFYNNEISEKSEIFDDQFSVERPDGSNFTLKIRSTKLEDSAMYFCASRLTGAYEQYFGPGTRLTVT.